This T cell receptor beta chain was identified during a study of cytomegalovirus exposure and HLA in healthy donors. Study details: The use of the same platform for the approximately 130 validation repertoires and the roughly 670 first-cohort repertoires was reported by a later analysis.

Produced via immunoSEQ multiplex PCR; TCRdb's table is partial and in-frame only. The data contain over 200,000 clones, 80% to 85% of them singletons. The V gene's germline CDR1 is MNHEY and CDR2 SVGAGI. V shed 3 bases and J 0 bases; nucleotides not matched to a gene: 3. CDR3 size: 15 residues. Study conclusions and caveats: In the 120 validation repertoires, approximately 94% of cluster scores exceeded 0, per a later analysis. The authors listed around 150 TCR beta chains as cytomegalovirus-associated. Rarity held for most TCR sequences, but there were some public TCRs that occurred in many donors.

About this clone: The antigen is undetermined.

The chain combines TRBV6-5 with TRBJ2-3; 7 bases are shared with TRBD1. Sequenced: PBMCs. This receptor was taken from a woman aged 25 to 39 in good health and CMV-seropositive. CDR3 bases: TGTGCCAGCAGTTATAGGGGGCACAGCACAGATACGCAGTATTTT. It yields the protein CASSYRGHSTDTQYF.